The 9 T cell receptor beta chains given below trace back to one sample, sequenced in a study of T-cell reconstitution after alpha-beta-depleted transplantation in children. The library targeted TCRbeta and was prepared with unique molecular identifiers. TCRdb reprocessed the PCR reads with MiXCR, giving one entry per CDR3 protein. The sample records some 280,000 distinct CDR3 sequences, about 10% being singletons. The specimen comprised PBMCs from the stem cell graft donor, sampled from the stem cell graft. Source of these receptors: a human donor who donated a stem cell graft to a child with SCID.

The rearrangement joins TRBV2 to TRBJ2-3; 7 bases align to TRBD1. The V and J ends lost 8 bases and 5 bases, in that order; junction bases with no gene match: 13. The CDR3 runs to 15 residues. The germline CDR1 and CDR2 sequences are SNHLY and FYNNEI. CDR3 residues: CASQTRQGFVDTQYF. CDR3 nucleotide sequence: TGTGCCAGCCAAACCCGACAGGGTTTCGTAGATACGCAGTATTTT.

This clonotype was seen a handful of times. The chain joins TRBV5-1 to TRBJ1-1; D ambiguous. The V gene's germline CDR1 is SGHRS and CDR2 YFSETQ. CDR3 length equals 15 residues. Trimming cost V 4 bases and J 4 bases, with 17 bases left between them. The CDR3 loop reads CASSKSRAEGTEAFF. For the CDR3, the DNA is TGCGCCAGCAGCAAGTCCCGGGCCGAGGGCACTGAAGCTTTCTTT.

The CDR3 DNA sequence: TGTGCCAGCTCACCACCGAGCGGGGAGGTTAATGAGCAGTTCTTC. Translated: CASSPPSGEVNEQFF. This chain links TRBV18 with TRBJ2-1; 7 positions agree with TRBD2. J gave up 7 bases and V 0 bases, and 6 bases lay outside the gene matches. Germline CDR1 is KGHSH and CDR2 is LQKENI. The CDR3 is 15 residues long.

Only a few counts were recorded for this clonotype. CDR3 DNA: TGTGCCAGCAGTTTTAAGGGTTATCAGCCCCAGCATTTT. It codes for CASSFKGYQPQHF. The chain couples TRBV12-3 or TRBV12-4 to TRBJ1-5; D is undetermined. This CDR3 is 13 amino acids long. Trimming left V 3 bases short and J 5 bases short, with 8 bases between.

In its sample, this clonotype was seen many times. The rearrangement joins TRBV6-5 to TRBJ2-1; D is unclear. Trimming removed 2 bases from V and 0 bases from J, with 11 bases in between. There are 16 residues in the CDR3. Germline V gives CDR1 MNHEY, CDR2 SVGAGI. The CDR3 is CASSYLPASSYNEQFF. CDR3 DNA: TGTGCCAGCAGTTACCTTCCCGCGAGCTCCTACAATGAGCAGTTCTTC.

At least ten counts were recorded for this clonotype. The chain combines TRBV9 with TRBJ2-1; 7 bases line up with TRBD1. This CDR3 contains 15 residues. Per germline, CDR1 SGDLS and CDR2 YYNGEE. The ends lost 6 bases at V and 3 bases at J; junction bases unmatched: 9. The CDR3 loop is CASNNRDSYYNEQFF. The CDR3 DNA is TGTGCCAGCAATAACCGGGACAGTTACTACAATGAGCAGTTCTTC.

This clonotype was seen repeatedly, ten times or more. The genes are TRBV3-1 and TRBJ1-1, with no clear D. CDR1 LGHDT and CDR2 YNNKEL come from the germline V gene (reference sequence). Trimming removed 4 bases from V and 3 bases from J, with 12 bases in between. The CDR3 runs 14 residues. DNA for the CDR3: TGTGCCAGCAGCCTATCGTCATCCCACACTGAAGCTTTCTTT. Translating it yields CASSLSSSHTEAFF.

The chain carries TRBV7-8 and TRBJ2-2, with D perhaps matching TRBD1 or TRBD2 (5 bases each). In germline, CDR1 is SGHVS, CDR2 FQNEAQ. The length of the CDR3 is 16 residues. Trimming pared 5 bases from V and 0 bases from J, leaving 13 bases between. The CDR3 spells CASSKRGASNTGELFF. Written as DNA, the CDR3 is TGTGCCAGCAGCAAGAGAGGGGCCTCGAACACCGGGGAGCTGTTTTTT.

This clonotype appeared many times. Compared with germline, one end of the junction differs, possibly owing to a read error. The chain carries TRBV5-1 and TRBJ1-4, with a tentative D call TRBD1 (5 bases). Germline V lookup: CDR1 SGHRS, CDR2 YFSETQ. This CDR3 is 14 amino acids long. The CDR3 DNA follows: TGTGCCAGCAGCTTGGCCGGGACCAATGAAAAACTGTTTTTT. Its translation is CASSLAGTNEKLFF. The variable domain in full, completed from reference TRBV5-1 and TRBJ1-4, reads KAGVTQTPRYLIKTRGQQVTLSCSPISGHRSVSWYQQTPGQGLQFLFEYFSETQRNKGNFPGRFSGRQFSNSRSEMNVSTLELGDSALYLCASSLAGTNEKLFFGSGTQLSVL.